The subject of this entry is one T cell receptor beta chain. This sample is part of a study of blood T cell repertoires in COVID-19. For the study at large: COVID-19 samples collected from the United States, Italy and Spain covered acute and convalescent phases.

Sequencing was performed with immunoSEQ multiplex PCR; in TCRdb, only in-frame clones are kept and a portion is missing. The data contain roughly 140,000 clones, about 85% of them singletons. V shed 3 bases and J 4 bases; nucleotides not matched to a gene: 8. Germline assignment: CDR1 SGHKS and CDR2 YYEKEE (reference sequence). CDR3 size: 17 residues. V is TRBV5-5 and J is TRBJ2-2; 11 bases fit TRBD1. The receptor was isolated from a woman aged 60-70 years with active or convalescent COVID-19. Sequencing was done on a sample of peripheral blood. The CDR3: CASSWTGGGWFTGELFF. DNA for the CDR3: TGTGCCAGCAGCTGGACAGGGGGCGGGTGGTTCACCGGGGAGCTGTTTTTT.